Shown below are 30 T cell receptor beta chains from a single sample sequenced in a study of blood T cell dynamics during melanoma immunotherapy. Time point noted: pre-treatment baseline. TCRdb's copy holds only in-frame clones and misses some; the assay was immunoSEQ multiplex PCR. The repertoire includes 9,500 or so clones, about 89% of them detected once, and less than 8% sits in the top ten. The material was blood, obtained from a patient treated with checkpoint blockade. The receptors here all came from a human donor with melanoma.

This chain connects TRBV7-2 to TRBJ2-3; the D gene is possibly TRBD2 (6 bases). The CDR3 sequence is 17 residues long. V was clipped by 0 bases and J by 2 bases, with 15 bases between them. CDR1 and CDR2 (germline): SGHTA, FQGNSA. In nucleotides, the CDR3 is TGTGCCAGCAGCTTAGCGGTGTTTAGCGGAGTCACAGATACGCAGTATTTT. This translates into CASSLAVFSGVTDTQYF.

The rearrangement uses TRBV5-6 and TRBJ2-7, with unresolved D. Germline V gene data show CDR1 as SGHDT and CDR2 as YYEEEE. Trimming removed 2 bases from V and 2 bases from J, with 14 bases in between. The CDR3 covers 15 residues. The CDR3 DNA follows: TGTGCCAGCAGCTTTAGGGCCCCCGGACCCTACGAGCAGTACTTC. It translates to CASSFRAPGPYEQYF.

The CDR3 spells CASSEADSGNTIYF. Here the CDR3 DNA reads TGTGCCAGCAGTGAGGCAGACTCTGGAAACACCATATATTTT. The V and J genes are TRBV2 and TRBJ1-3; no clear D. The CDR3 runs to 14 residues. Trimming removed 3 bases at V and 0 bases at J, with 6 bases between. Germline CDR1 reads SNHLY; CDR2 reads FYNNEI. The full variable domain, rest sourced from reference TRBV2 and TRBJ1-3, is EPEVTQTPSHQVTQMGQEVILRCVPISNHLYFYWYRQILGQKVEFLVSFYNNEISEKSEIFDDQFSVERPDGSNFTLKIRSTKLEDSAMYFCASSEADSGNTIYFGEGSWLTVV.

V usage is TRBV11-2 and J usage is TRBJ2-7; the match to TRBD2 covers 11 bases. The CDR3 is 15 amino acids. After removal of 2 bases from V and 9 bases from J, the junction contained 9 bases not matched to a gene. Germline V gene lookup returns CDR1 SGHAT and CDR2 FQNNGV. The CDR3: CASSLPLAGAETQYF. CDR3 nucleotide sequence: TGTGCCAGCAGCTTACCACTAGCGGGAGCTGAAACGCAGTACTTC.

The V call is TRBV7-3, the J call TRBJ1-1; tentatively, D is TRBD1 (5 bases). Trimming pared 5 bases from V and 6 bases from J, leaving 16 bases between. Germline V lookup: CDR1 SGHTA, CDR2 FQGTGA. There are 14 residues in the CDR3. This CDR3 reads CASSPGQGYPEAFF. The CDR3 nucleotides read TGTGCCAGCAGCCCCGGGCAGGGCTATCCTGAAGCTTTCTTT.

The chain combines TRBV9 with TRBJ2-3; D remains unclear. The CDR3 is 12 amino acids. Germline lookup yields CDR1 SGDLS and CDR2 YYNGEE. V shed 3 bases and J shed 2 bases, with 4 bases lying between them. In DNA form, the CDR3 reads TGTGCCAGCAGCGCGATCACAGATACGCAGTATTTT. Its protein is CASSAITDTQYF.

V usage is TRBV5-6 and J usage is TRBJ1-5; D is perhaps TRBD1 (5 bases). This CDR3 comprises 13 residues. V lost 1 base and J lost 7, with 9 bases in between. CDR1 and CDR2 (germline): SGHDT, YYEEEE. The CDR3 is CASSLYEGQPQHF. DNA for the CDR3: TGTGCCAGCAGCTTGTATGAGGGGCAGCCCCAGCATTTT.

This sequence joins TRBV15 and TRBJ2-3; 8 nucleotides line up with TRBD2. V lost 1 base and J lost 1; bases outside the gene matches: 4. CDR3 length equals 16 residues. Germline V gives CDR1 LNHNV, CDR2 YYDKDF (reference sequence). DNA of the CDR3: TGTGCCACCAGCAGAGTTAGCGGGGTTGGCACAGATACGCAGTATTTT. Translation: CATSRVSGVGTDTQYF.

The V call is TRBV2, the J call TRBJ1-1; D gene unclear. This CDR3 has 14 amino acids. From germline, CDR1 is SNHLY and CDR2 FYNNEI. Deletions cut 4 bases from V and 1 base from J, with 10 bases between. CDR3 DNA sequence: TGTGCCAGCAGTGTTTTAAGGCCGAACACTGAAGCTTTCTTT. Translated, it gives CASSVLRPNTEAFF.

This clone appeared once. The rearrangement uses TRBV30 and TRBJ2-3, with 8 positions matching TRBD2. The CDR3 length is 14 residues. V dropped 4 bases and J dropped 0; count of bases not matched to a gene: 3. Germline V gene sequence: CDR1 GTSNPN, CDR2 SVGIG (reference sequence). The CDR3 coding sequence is TGTGCCTGGACATCTAGCGGGAGCACAGATACGCAGTATTTT. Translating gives CAWTSSGSTDTQYF.

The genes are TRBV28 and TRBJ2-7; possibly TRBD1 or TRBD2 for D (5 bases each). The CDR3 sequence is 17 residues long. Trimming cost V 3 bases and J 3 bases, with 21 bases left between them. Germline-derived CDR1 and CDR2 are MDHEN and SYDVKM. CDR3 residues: CASSLNGYLGRIYEQYF. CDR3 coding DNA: TGTGCCAGCAGTTTGAACGGCTACTTGGGACGGATCTACGAGCAGTACTTC. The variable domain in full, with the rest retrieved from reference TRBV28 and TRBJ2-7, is DVKVTQSSRYLVKRTGEKVFLECVQDMDHENMFWYRQDPGLGLRLIYFSYDVKMKEKGDIPEGYSVSREKKERFSLILESASTNQTSMYLCASSLNGYLGRIYEQYFGPGTRLTVT.

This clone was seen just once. The CDR3 is CASSSGQVGAYEQYF. The CDR3 DNA reads TGTGCCAGCAGCTCAGGACAGGTTGGAGCCTACGAGCAGTACTTC. The chain links TRBV7-2 to TRBJ2-7; 7 nucleotides align to TRBD1. The ends lost 4 bases at V and 2 bases at J; junction bases unmatched: 8. Germline V CDR1 and CDR2: SGHTA, FQGNSA. This CDR3 spans 15 amino acids.

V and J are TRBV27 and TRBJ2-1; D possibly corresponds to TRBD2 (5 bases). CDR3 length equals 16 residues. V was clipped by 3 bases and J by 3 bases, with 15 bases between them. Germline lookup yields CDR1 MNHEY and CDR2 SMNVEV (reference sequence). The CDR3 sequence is CASSLGTGKFYNEQFF. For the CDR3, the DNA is TGTGCCAGCAGTTTGGGTACCGGGAAGTTCTACAATGAGCAGTTCTTC.

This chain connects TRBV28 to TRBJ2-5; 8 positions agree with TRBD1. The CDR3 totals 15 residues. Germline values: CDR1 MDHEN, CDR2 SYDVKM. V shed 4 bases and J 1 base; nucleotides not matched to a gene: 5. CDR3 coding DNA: TGTGCCAGCAGTTCAAGACAGGGGCTCCAAGAGACCCAGTACTTC. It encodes CASSSRQGLQETQYF.

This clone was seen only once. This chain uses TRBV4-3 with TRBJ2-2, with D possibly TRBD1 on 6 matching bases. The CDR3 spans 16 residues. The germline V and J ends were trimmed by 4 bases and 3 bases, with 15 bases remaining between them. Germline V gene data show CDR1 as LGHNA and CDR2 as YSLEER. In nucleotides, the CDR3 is TGCGCCAGCAGCCGAATGACAGGTTACTACACCGGGGAGCTGTTTTTT. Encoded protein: CASSRMTGYYTGELFF.

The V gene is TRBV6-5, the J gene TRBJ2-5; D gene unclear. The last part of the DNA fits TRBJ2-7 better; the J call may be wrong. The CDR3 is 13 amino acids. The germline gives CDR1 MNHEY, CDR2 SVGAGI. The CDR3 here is CASRGGRSYEQYF. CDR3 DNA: TGTGCCAGCAGGGGTGGCAGATCCTACGAGCAGTACTTC.

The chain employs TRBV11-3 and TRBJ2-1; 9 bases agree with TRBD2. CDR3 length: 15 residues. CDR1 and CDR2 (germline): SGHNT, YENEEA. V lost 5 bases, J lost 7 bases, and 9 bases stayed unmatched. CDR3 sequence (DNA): TGTGCCAGCAGCCAGATAGCGGGGGTTGGGAATGAGCAGTTCTTC. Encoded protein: CASSQIAGVGNEQFF.

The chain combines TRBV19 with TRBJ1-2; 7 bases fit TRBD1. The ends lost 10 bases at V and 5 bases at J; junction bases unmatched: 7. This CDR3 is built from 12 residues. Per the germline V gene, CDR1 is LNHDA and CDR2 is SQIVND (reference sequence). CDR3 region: CATRQGDYGYTF. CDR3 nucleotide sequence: TGTGCCACCCGACAGGGTGATTATGGCTACACCTTC.

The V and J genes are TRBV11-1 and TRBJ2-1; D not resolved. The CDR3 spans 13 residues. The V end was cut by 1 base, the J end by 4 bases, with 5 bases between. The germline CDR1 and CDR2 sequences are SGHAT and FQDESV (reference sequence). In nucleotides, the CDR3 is TGTGCCAGCAGCTTAGAGTCTTACAATGAGCAGTTCTTC. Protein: CASSLESYNEQFF. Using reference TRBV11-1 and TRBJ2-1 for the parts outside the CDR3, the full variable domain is EAEVAQSPRYKITEKSQAVAFWCDPISGHATLYWYRQILGQGPELLVQFQDESVVDDSQLPKDRFSAERLKGVDSTLKIQPAELGDSAMYLCASSLESYNEQFFGPGTRLTVL.

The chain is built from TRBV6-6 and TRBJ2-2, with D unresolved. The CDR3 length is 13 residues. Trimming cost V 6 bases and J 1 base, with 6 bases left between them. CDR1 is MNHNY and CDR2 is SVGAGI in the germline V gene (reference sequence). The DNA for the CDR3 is TGTGCCAGCAGCCCGTTGAACACCGGGGAGCTGTTTTTT. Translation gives CASSPLNTGELFF.

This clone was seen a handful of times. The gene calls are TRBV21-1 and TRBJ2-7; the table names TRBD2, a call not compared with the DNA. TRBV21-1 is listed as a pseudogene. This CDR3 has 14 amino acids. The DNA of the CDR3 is TGTGCCAGCAGCCCAGTGCGGGTTCCCTACGAGCAGTACTTC. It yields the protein CASSPVRVPYEQYF.

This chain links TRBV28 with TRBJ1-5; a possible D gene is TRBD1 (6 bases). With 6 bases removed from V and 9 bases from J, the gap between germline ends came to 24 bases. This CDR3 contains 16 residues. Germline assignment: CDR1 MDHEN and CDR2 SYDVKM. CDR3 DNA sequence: TGTGCCAGCAGCGCACGCAACCAGGGGTCCCGTTCGCCCCAGCATTTT. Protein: CASSARNQGSRSPQHF. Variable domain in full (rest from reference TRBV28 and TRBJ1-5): DVKVTQSSRYLVKRTGEKVFLECVQDMDHENMFWYRQDPGLGLRLIYFSYDVKMKEKGDIPEGYSVSREKKERFSLILESASTNQTSMYLCASSARNQGSRSPQHFGDGTRLSIL.

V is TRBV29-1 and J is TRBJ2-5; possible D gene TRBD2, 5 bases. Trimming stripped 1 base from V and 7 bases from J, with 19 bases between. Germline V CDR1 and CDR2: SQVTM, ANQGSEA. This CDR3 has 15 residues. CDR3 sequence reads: CSVEGIARDWGTQYF. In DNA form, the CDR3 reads TGCAGCGTTGAAGGGATAGCGAGAGACTGGGGGACCCAGTACTTC.

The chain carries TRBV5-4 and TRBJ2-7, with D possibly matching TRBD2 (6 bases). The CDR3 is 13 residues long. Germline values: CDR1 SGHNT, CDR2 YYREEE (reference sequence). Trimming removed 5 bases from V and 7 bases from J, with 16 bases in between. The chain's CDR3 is CASRRDLRWEQYF. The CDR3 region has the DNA TGTGCCAGCAGGCGGGACTTAAGATGGGAGCAGTACTTC.

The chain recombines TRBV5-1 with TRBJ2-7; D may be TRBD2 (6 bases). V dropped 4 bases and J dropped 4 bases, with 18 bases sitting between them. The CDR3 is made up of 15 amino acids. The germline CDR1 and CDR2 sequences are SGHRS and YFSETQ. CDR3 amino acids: CASSTLAGGGYEQYF. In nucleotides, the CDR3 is TGCGCCAGCAGCACCCTAGCCGGGGGTGGGTACGAGCAGTACTTC.

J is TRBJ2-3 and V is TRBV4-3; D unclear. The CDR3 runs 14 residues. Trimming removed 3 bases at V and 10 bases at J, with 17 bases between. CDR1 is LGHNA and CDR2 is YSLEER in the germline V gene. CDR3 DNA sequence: TGCGCCAGCAGCCAGTCAGGCAGGCAGAATGCGCAGTATTTT. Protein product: CASSQSGRQNAQYF.

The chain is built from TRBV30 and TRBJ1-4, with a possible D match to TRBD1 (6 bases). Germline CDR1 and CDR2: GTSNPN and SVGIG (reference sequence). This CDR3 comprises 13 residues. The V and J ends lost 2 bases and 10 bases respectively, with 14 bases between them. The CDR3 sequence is CAWSRGGRGKLFF. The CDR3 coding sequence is TGTGCCTGGAGTCGGGGGGGGCGCGGAAAACTGTTTTTT.

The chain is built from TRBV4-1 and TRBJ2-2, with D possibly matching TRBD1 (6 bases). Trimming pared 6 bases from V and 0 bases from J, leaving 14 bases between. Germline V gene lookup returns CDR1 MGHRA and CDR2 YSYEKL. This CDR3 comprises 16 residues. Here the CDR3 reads CASRHTGSANTGELFF. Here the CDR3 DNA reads TGCGCCAGCAGGCACACAGGGTCGGCGAACACCGGGGAGCTGTTTTTT.

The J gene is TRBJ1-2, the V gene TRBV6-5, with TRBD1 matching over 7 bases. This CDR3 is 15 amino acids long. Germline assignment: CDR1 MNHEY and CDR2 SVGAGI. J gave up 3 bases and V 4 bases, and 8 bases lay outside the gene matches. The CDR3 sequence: CASSSRTGSDYGYTF. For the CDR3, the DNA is TGTGCCAGCAGTTCCCGGACAGGTTCTGACTATGGCTACACCTTC.

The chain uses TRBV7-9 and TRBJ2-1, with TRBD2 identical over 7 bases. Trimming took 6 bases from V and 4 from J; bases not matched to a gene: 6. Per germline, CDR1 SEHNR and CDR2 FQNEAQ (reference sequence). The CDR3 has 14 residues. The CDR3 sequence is CASSLASGYNEQFF. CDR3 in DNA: TGTGCCAGCAGTCTGGCTAGCGGTTACAATGAGCAGTTCTTC. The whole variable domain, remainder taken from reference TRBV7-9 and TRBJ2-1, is DTGVSQNPRHKITKRGQNVTFRCDPISEHNRLYWYRQTLGQGPEFLTYFQNEAQLEKSRLLSDRFSAERPKGSFSTLEIQRTEQGDSAMYLCASSLASGYNEQFFGPGTRLTVL.